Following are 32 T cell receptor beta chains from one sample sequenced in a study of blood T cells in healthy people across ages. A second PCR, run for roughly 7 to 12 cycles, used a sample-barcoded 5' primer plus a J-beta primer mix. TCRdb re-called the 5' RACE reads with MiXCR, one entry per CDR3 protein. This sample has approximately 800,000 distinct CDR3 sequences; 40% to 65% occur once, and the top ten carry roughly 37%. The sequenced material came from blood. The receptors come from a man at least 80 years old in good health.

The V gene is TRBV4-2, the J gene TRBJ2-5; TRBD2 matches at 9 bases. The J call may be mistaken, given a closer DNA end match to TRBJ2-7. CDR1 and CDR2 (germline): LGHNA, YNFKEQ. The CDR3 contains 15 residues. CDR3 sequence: CASSLPGTSSLEQYF. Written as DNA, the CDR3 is TGTGCCAGCAGCCTTCCCGGGACTAGCTCCCTCGAGCAGTACTTC.

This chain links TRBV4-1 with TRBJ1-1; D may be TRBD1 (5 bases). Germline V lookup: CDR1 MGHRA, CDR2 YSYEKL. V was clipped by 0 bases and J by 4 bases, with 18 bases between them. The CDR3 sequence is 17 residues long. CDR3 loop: CASSQEMGTQLGTEAFF. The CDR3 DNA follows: TGCGCCAGCAGCCAAGAAATGGGGACTCAACTGGGCACTGAAGCTTTCTTT.

CDR3 amino acids: CASSRTDRTDTQYF. CDR3 bases: TGTGCCAGCAGTAGGACGGACCGCACAGATACGCAGTATTTT. The genes are TRBV5-6 and TRBJ2-3, with D uncertain. CDR3 length: 14 residues. V was cut by 5 bases and J by 1 base, with 11 bases left in between. Germline V gene sequence: CDR1 SGHDT, CDR2 YYEEEE.

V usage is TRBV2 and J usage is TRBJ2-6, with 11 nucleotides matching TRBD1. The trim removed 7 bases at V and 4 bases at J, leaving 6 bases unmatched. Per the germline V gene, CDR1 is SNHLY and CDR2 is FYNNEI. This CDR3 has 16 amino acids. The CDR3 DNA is TGTGCCAGCAACCGGGACAGGGGGAGAGGGGCCAACGTCCTGACTTTC. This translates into CASNRDRGRGANVLTF.

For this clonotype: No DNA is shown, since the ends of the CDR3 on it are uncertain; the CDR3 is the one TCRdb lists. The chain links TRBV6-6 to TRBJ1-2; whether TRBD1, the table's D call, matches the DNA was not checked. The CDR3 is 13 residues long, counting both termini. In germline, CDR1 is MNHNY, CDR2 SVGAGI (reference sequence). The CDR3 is CATARDSNYGCTF.

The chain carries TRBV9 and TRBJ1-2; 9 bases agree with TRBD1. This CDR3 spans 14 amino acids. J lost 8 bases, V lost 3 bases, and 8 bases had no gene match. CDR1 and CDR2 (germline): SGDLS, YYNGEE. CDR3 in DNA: TGTGCCAGCAGCGCCCGACAGGGGGTAGTAGGCTACACCTTC. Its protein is CASSARQGVVGYTF.

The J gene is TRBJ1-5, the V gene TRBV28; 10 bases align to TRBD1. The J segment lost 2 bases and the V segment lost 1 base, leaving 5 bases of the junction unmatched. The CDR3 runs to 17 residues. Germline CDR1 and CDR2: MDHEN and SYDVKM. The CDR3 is CASSLSGTGVRNQPQHF. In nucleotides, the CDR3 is TGTGCCAGCAGTTTATCCGGGACAGGGGTGCGCAATCAGCCCCAGCATTTT.

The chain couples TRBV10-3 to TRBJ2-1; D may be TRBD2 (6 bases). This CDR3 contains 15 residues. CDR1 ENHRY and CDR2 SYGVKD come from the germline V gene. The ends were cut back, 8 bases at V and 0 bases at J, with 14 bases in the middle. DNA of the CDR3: TGTGCCATCGCGGGCGGGACCCCCTCCTACAATGAGCAGTTCTTC. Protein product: CAIAGGTPSYNEQFF.

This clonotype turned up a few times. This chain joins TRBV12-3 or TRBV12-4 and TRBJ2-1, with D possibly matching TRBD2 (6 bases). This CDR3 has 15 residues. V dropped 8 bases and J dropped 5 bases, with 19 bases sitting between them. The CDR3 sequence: CASGQRRDLNNEQFF. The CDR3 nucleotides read TGTGCCAGCGGGCAGCGGCGGGACCTTAACAATGAGCAGTTCTTC.

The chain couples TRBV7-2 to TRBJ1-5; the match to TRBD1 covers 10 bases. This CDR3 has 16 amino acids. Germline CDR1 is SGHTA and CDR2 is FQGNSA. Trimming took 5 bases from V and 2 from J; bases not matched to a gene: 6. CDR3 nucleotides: TGTGCCAGCAGCACCCGGGACAGGGGCCGCAATCAGCCCCAGCATTTT. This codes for CASSTRDRGRNQPQHF.

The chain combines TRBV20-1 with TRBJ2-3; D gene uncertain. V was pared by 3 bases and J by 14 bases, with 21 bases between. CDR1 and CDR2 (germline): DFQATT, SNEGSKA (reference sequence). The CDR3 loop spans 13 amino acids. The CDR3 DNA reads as TGCAGTGCTAGCCCAGACCCGGGCAGAGACGCGTATTTT. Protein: CSASPDPGRDAYF.

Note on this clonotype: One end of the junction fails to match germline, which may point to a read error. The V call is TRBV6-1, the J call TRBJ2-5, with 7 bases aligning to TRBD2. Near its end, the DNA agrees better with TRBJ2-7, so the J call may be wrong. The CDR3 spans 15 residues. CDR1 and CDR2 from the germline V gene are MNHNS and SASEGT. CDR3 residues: CASREELADTYEQYF. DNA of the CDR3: TGTGCCAGCAGAGAAGAGCTAGCGGATACCTACGAGCAGTACTTC.

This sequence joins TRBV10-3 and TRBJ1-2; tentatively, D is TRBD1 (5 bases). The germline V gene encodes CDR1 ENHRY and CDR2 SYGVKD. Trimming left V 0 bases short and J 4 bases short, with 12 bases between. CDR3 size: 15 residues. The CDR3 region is CAISESGDAIYGYTF. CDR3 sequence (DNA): TGTGCCATCAGTGAGTCAGGGGACGCCATCTATGGCTACACCTTC.

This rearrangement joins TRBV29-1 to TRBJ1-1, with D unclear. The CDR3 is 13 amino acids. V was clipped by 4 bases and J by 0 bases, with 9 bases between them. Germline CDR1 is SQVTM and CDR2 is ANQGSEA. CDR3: CSVAPGLNTEAFF. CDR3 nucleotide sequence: TGCAGCGTTGCCCCTGGACTGAACACTGAAGCTTTCTTT. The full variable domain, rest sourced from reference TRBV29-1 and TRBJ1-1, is SAVISQKPSRDICQRGTSLTIQCQVDSQVTMMFWYRQQPGQSLTLIATANQGSEATYESGFVIDKFPISRPNLTFSTLTVSNMSPEDSSIYLCSVAPGLNTEAFFGQGTRLTVV.

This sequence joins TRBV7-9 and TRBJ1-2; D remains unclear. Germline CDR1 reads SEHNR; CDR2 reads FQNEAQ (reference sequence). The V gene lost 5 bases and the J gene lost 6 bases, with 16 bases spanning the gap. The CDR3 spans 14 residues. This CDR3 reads CASSPRTGEDGYTF. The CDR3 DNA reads TGTGCCAGCAGCCCTCGGACCGGGGAGGATGGCTACACCTTC.

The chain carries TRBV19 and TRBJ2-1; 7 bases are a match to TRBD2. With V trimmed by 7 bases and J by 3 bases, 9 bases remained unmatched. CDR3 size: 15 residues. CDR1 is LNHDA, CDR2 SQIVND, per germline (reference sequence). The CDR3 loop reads CASKTGGNFYNEQFF. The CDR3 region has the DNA TGTGCCAGTAAGACGGGGGGAAACTTCTACAATGAGCAGTTCTTC.

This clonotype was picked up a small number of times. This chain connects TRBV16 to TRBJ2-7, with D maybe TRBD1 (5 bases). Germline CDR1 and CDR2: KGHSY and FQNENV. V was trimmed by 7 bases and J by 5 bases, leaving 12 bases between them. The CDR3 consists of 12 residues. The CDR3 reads CASIAAGNEQYF. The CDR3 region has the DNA TGTGCCAGCATTGCGGCAGGGAACGAGCAGTACTTC.

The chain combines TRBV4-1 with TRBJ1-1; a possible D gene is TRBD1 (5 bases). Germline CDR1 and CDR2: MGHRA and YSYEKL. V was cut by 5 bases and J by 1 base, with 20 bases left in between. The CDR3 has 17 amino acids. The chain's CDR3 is CASSFVLAGLRNTEAFF. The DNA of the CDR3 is TGCGCCAGCAGCTTTGTCTTGGCAGGGCTAAGGAACACTGAAGCTTTCTTT.

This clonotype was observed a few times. The CDR3 DNA reads as TGTGCCAGCAGTTGGACAGGGGAAAGCGAGCAGTACTTC. This translates into CASSWTGESEQYF. This chain uses TRBV27 with TRBJ2-7; 9 nucleotides agree with TRBD1. V gave up 4 bases and J gave up 6 bases; unmatched junction bases: 4. In germline, CDR1 is MNHEY, CDR2 SMNVEV (reference sequence). This CDR3 spans 13 amino acids.

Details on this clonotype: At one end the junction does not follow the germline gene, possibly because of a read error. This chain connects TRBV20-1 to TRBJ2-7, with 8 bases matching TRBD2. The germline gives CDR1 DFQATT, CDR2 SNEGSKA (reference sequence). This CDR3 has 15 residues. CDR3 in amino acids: CSARVPREGPYEQYF. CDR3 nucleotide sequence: TGCAGTGCCAGAGTCCCACGGGAGGGCCCCTACGAGCAGTACTTC.

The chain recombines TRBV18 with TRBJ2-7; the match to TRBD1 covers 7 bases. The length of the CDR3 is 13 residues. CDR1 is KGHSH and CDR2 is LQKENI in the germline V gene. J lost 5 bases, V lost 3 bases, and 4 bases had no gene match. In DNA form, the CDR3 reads TGTGCCAGCTCACCCCTGACAGGGAACGAGCAGTACTTC. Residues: CASSPLTGNEQYF.

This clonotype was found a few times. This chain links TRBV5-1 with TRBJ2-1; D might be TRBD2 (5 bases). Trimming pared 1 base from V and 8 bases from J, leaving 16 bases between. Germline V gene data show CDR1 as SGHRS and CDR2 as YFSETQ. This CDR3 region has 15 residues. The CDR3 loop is CASSLSGVRGDEQFF. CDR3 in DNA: TGCGCCAGCAGCTTGAGTGGCGTACGGGGAGATGAGCAGTTCTTC. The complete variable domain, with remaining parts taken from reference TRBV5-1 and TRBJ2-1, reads KAGVTQTPRYLIKTRGQQVTLSCSPISGHRSVSWYQQTPGQGLQFLFEYFSETQRNKGNFPGRFSGRQFSNSRSEMNVSTLELGDSALYLCASSLSGVRGDEQFFGPGTRLTVL.

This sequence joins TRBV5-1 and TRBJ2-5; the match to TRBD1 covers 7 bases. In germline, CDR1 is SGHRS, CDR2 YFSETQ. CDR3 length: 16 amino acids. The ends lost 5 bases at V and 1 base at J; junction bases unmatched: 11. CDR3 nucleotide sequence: TGCGCCAGCAGGGGGTACAGGGGCGTCGGCCAAGAGACCCAGTACTTC. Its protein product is CASRGYRGVGQETQYF.

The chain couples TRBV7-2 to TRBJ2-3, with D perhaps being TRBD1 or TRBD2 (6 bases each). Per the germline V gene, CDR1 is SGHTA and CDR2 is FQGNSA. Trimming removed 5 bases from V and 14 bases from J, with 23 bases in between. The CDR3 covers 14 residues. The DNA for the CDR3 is TGTGCCAGCAGCCCGGGGGTAGGGGGGTTCGCCGCGTATTTT. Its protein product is CASSPGVGGFAAYF.

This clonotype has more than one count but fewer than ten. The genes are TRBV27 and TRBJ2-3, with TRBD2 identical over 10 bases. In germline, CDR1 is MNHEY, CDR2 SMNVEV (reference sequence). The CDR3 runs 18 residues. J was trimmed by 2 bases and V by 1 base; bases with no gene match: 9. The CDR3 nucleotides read TGTGCCAGCAGTTTATTGACTAGCGGGCTTCCGTCCACAGATACGCAGTATTTT. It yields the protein CASSLLTSGLPSTDTQYF.

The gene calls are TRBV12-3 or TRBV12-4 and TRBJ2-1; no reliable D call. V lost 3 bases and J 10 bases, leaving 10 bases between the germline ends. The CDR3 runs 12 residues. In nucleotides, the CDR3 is TGTGCCAGCAGTTTTGCCCCTCGGGAGCAGTTCTTC. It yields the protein CASSFAPREQFF.

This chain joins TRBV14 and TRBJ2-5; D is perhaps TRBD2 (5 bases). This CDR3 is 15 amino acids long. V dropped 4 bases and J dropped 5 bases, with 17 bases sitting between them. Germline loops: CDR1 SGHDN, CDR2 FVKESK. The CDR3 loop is CASSPLGDLGETQYF. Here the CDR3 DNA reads TGTGCCAGCAGCCCCCTGGGAGACTTGGGGGAGACCCAGTACTTC.

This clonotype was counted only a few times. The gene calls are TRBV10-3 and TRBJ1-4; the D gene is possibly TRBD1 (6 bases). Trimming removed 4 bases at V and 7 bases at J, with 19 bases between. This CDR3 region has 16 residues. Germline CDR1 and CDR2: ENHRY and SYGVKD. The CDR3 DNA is TGTGCCATCAGTGGAGCCCCGGGGGCAACGATTGAAAAACTGTTTTTT. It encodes CAISGAPGATIEKLFF.

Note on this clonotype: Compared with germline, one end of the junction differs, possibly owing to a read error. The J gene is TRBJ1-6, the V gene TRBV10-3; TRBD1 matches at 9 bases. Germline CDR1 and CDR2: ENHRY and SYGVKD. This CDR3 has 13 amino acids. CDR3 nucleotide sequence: TGTGCCAGCCGGGACAGGGAAGGTTCACCCCCCCACTTT. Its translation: CASRDREGSPPHF.

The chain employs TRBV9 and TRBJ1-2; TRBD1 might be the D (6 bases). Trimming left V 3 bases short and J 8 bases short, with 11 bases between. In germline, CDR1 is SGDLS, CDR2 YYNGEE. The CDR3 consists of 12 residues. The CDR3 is CASSDRDRGYTF. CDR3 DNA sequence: TGTGCCAGCAGCGACAGGGACCGAGGCTACACCTTC.

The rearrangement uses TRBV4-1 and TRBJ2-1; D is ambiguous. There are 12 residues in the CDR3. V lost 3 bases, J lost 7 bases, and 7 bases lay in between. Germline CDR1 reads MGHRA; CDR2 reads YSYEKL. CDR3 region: CASSHNLNEQFF. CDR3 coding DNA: TGCGCCAGCAGCCATAACCTTAATGAGCAGTTCTTC.

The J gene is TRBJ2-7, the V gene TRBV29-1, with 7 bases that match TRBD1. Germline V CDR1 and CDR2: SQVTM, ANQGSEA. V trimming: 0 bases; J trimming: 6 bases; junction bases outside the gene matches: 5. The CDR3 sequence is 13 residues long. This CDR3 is CSVEDRSGGEQYF. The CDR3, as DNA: TGCAGCGTTGAAGATCGGTCAGGGGGCGAGCAGTACTTC.